This is a list of T cell receptor beta chains from one sample in a study of cytomegalovirus exposure and HLA in healthy donors. Repertoires were generated with immunoSEQ multiplex PCR, while TCRdb's copy carries only in-frame clones and drops some. The repertoire holds about 130,000 clones, with more than 60% as singletons. Specimen: PBMCs. The receptors come from a woman aged 60-75 years in good health and CMV-seropositive. Each CDR3 is given with its conserved first and last residue. A D gene is named only where the DNA matches it firmly. Expanded clones get a size class; other rows say once, few or many, or leave the size out.

d_call	j_call	v_call	clone_size	cdr3_nt	cdr3_aa
TRBD2	TRBJ2-5	TRBV7-8	.	TGTGCCAGCAGCTTCAGCGGGGTCCAGGAGACCCAGTACTTC	CASSFSGVQETQYF
TRBD2	TRBJ2-3	TRBV7-9	once	TGTGCCAGCAGCTTATCCGGGACTAGCGGCACAGATACGCAGTATTTT	CASSLSGTSGTDTQYF
TRBD1	TRBJ1-2	TRBV30	once	TGTGCCTGGAGTGCCGGACAGGGGGGTGTCTATGGCTACACCTTC	CAWSAGQGGVYGYTF
TRBD1	TRBJ1-2	TRBV6-5	.	TGTGCCAGCAGTCAGAGTTACAGGGGTGGCTACACCTTC	CASSQSYRGGYTF
.	TRBJ2-5	TRBV5-1	.	TGCGCCAGCAGCCCGCGCAGCGGGCCATCCATCATCCAAGAGACCCAGTACTTC	CASSPRSGPSIIQETQYF
TRBD1	TRBJ1-1	TRBV6-5	.	TGTGCCAGCAGGACAGGGCAGAACACTGAAGCTTTCTTT	CASRTGQNTEAFF
TRBD2	TRBJ2-7	TRBV19	few	TGTGCCAGTAGACTACATAGCGGGAGCGTAGATTCCTACGAGCAGTACTTC	CASRLHSGSVDSYEQYF
TRBD1	TRBJ1-2	TRBV2	.	TGTGCCACCGGGACAGGGAATGGCTACACCTTC	CATGTGNGYTF
TRBD2	TRBJ2-1	TRBV7-2	.	TGTGCCAGCAGCCGTAGCGGGGAGGGGTTGAATGAGCAGTTCTTC	CASSRSGEGLNEQFF
TRBD2	TRBJ2-1	TRBV2	.	TGTGCCAGCAGTCAACCACCGGGACGGATAAATACTAGCGGGGGGGGCTCGGAGCAGTTCTTC	CASSQPPGRINTSGGGSEQFF
TRBD1	TRBJ1-2	TRBV18	.	TGTGCCAGCTCACCACCGACAGGGGATGCTTATGGCTACACCTTC	CASSPPTGDAYGYTF
.	TRBJ2-7	TRBV27	few	TGTGCCAGCACCGCCCCTAACTCCTACGAGCAGTACTTC	CASTAPNSYEQYF
TRBD2	TRBJ2-3	TRBV7-3	.	TGTGCCAGCAGCTTAATAAGCGGGGGGCGCAACACAGATACGCAGTATTTT	CASSLISGGRNTDTQYF
TRBD1	TRBJ2-1	TRBV19	.	TGTGCCAGTAGTATAAGCGGTCAGGGGGCAAACAATGAGCAGTTCTTC	CASSISGQGANNEQFF
TRBD2	TRBJ2-1	TRBV7-3	.	TGTGCCAGCAGCTCCGGACTAGCGATAACGAATGAGCAGTTCTTC	CASSSGLAITNEQFF
TRBD2	TRBJ2-3	TRBV7-9	.	TGTGCCAGCAGCTTACGGGCGGGGGGAAGAACAGATACGCAGTATTTT	CASSLRAGGRTDTQYF
.	TRBJ2-5	TRBV30	once	TGTGCCTGGAGCCCAGTCACGTTCGAGACCCAGTACTTC	CAWSPVTFETQYF
.	TRBJ1-3	TRBV7-8	.	TGTGCCAGCAGCCCCCCGTCTCGGGGCTCTGGAAACACCATATATTTT	CASSPPSRGSGNTIYF
.	TRBJ2-1	TRBV5-1	.	TGCGCCAGCAGCCTCGCGGACTCAGACACCTACAATGAGCAGTTCTTC	CASSLADSDTYNEQFF
TRBD1	TRBJ2-7	TRBV23-1	.	TGCGCCAGCAGTCATCTAAATGGGACAGGGAGACCCTACGAGCAGTACTTC	CASSHLNGTGRPYEQYF
TRBD1	TRBJ1-2	TRBV19	few	TGTGCCAGTAGTTCGGACAGGGTGAACTATGGCTACACCTTC	CASSSDRVNYGYTF